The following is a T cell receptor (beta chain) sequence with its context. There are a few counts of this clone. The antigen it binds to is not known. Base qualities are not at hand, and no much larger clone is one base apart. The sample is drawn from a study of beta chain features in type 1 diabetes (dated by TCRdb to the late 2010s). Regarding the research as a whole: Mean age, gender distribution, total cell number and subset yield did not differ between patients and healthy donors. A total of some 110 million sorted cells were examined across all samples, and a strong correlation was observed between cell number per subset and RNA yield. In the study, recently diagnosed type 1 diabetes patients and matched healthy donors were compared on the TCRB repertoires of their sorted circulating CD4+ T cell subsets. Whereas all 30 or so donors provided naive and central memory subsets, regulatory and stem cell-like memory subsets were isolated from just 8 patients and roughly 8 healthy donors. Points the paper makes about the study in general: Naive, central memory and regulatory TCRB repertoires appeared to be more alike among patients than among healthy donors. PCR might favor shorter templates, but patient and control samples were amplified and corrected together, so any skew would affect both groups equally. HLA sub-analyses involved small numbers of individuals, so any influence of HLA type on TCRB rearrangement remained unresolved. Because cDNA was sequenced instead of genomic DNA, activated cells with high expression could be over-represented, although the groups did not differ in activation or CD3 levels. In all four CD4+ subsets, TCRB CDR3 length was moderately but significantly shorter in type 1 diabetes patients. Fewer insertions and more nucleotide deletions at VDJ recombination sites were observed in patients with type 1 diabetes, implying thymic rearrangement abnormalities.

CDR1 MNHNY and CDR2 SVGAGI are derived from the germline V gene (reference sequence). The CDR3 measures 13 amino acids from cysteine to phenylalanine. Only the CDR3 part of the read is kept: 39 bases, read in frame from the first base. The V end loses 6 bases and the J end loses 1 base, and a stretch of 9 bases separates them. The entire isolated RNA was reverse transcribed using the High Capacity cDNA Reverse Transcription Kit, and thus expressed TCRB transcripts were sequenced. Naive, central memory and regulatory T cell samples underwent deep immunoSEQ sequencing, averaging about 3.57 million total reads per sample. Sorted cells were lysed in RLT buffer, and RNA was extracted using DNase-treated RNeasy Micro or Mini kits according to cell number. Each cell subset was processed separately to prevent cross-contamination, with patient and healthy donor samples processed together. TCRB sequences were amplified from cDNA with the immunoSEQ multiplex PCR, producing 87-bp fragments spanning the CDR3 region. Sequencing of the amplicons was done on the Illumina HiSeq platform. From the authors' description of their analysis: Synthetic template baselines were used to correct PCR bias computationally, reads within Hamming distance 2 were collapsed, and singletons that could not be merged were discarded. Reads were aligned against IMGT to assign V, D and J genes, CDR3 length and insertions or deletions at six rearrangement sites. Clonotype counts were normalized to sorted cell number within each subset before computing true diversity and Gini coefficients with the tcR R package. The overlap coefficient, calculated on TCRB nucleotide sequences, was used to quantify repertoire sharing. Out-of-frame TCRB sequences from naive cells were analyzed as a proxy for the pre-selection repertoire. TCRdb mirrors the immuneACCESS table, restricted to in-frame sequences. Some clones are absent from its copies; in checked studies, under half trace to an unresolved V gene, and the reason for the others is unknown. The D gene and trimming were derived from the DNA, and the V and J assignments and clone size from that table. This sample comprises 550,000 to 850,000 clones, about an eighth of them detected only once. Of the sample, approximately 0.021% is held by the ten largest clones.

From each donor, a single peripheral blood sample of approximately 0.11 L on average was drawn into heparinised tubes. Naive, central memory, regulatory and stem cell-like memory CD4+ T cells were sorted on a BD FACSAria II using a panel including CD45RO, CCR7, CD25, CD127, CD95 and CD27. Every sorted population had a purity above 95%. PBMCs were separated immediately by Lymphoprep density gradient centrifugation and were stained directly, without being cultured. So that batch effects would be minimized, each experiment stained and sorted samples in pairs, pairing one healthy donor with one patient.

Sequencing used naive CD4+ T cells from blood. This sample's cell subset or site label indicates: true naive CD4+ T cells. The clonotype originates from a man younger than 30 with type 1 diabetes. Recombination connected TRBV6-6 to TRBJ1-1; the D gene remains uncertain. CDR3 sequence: CASSPNPNTEAFF. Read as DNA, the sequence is TGTGCCAGCAGCCCCAACCCGAACACTGAAGCTTTCTTT.